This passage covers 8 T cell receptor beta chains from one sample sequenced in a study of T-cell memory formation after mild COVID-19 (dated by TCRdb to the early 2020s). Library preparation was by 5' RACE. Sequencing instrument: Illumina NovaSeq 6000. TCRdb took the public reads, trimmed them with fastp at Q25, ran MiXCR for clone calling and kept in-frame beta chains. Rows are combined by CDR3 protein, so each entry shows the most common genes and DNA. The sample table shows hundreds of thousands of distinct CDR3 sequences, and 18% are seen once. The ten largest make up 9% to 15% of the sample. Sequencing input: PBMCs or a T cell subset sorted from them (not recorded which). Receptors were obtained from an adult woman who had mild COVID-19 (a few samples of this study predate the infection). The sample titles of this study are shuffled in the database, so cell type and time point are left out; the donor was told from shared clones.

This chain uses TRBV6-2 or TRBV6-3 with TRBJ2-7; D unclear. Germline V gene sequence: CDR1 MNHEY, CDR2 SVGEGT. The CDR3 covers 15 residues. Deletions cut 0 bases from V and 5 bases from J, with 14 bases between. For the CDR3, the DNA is TGTGCCAGCAGTTACTCGGCTACTTTTGGGAACGAGCAGTACTTC. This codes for CASSYSATFGNEQYF.

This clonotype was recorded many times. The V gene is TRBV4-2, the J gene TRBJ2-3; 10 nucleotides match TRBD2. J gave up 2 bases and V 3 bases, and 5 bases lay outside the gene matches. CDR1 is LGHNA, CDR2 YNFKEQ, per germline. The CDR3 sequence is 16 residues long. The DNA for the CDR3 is TGTGCCAGCAGCCAGCTAGCGGGGGCTAACACAGATACGCAGTATTTT. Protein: CASSQLAGANTDTQYF.

In DNA, the CDR3 is TGTGCCAGCTCACCACAAGTAGGGCAGGTGGAGACCCAGTACTTC. It yields the protein CASSPQVGQVETQYF. The chain links TRBV18 to TRBJ2-5; D is ambiguous. This CDR3 has 15 amino acids. The germline V gene has CDR1 KGHSH and CDR2 LQKENI. Trimming shortened V by 1 base and J by 5 bases, and 14 bases separated the two germline ends.

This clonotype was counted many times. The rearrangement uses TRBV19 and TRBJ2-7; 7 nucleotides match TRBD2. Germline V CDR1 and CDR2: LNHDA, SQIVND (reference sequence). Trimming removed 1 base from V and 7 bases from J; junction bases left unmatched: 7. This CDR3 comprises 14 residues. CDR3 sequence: CASSIVGGSEEQYF. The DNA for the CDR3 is TGTGCCAGTAGTATAGTTGGCGGGAGCGAAGAGCAGTACTTC.

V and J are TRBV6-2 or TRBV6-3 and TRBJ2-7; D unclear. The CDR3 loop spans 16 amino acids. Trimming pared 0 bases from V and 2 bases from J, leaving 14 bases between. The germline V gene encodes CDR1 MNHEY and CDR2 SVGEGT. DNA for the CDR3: TGTGCCAGCAGTTACTCTGGCGGAACCTACCCCTACGAGCAGTACTTC. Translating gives CASSYSGGTYPYEQYF.

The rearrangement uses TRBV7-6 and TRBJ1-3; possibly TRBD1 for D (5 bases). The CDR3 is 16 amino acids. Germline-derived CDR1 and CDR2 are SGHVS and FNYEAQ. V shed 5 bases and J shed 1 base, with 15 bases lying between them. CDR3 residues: CASSHGWGSSGNTIYF. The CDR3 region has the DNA TGTGCCAGCAGCCACGGCTGGGGGAGTTCTGGAAACACCATATATTTT.

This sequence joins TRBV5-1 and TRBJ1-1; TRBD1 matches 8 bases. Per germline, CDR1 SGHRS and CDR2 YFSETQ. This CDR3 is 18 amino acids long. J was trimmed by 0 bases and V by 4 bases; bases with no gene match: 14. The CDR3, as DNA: TGCGCCAGCAGCGGGCTACCCTCAGGGGGCGCGATGAACACTGAAGCTTTCTTT. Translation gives CASSGLPSGGAMNTEAFF.

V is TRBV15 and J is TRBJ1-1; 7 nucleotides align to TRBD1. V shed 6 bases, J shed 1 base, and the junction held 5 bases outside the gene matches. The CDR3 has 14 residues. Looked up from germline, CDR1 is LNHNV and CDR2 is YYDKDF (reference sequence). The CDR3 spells CATSLRQGNTEAFF. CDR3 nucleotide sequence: TGTGCCACCAGTTTAAGACAGGGGAACACTGAAGCTTTCTTT.